This entry lists 32 T cell receptor beta chains sequenced from one sample in a study of cytomegalovirus exposure and HLA in healthy donors. It was with 60 Vbeta and 13 Jbeta primers that the PCR ran. Data came from immunoSEQ multiplex PCR; TCRdb stores just in-frame clones and leaves some out. The table shows around 180,000 clones, with around nine tenths occurring only once. The specimen sequenced was PBMCs. The receptors come from a woman between 18 and 29 years old in good health and CMV-seronegative.

This chain connects TRBV18 to TRBJ2-7, with 7 bases fitting TRBD1. Unmatched junction bases numbered 11, after V lost 3 bases and J lost 3 bases. Germline V lookup: CDR1 KGHSH, CDR2 LQKENI. The CDR3 runs 16 residues. Here the CDR3 reads CASSPPLLDRFYEQYF. The CDR3 nucleotides are TGTGCCAGCTCACCCCCCCTCTTGGACAGGTTCTACGAGCAGTACTTC.

V gene TRBV29-1 combines with J gene TRBJ2-3; 9 nucleotides match TRBD1. After removal of 7 bases from V and 5 bases from J, the junction contained 13 bases not matched to a gene. Per the germline V gene, CDR1 is SQVTM and CDR2 is ANQGSEA. The CDR3 spans 15 residues. Written as DNA, the CDR3 is TGCAGCGCATTCCCCGGGACAGGGAGTATAGATACGCAGTATTTT. The encoded protein is CSAFPGTGSIDTQYF.

This sequence joins TRBV15 and TRBJ2-1; D possibly corresponds to TRBD1 (5 bases). Per the germline V gene, CDR1 is LNHNV and CDR2 is YYDKDF (reference sequence). This CDR3 contains 16 residues. The ends were cut back, 1 base at V and 8 bases at J, with 18 bases in the middle. This CDR3 reads CATSRGQGKSWYEQFF. The CDR3 region has the DNA TGTGCCACCAGCAGAGGGCAGGGCAAAAGTTGGTATGAGCAGTTCTTC.

This clone was recorded only once. The V and J genes are TRBV2 and TRBJ2-7; no reliable D call. The CDR3 has 12 amino acids. CDR1 and CDR2 from the germline V gene are SNHLY and FYNNEI. The V and J ends lost 8 bases and 6 bases respectively, with 14 bases between them. CDR3 DNA sequence: TGTGCCAGCCGAGGAACATTTGCCGAGCAGTACTTC. Translation: CASRGTFAEQYF.

Remarks on this clone: At one of its ends the junction is not consistent with the germline gene, which may arise from a read error. CDR3 DNA sequence: TGTGCCAGCAGCCAAGAAGCGGGGAGGGGCTCCCACGAGCAGTACTTC. Its translation is CASSQEAGRGSHEQYF. This chain uses TRBV14 with TRBJ2-7; 7 nucleotides match TRBD2. The CDR3 spans 16 residues. Germline CDR1 SGHDN, CDR2 FVKESK.

This rearrangement joins TRBV9 to TRBJ2-1, with 9 bases matching TRBD2. The CDR3 runs 15 residues. The germline gives CDR1 SGDLS, CDR2 YYNGEE. The trim removed 7 bases at V and 4 bases at J, leaving 9 bases unmatched. CDR3 coding DNA: TGTGCCAGCCAACCCGGGACTAGCCTGTACAATGAGCAGTTCTTC. Amino acid sequence: CASQPGTSLYNEQFF.

CDR3 sequence: CASSQGDSASGANVLTF. The CDR3 DNA reads as TGCGCCAGCAGCCAAGGAGACAGCGCCTCTGGGGCCAACGTCCTGACTTTC. V and J are TRBV4-3 and TRBJ2-6; a weak D match, TRBD1 (5 bases). The CDR3 sequence is 17 residues long. Germline CDR1 reads LGHNA; CDR2 reads YSLEER. The V gene lost 1 base and the J gene lost 0 bases, with 10 bases spanning the gap.

This clone was seen more than once but under ten times. V and J are TRBV7-9 and TRBJ2-3; unclear D gene. The CDR3 covers 14 residues. Germline CDR1 SEHNR, CDR2 FQNEAQ (reference sequence). V was pared by 2 bases and J by 0 bases, with 6 bases between. In DNA form, the CDR3 reads TGTGCCAGCAGCTTATCGTCTAGCACAGATACGCAGTATTTT. This codes for CASSLSSSTDTQYF.

The rearrangement joins TRBV28 to TRBJ1-2; 7 bases line up with TRBD1. The CDR3 has 14 residues. Trimming cost V 3 bases and J 6 bases; bases outside gene matches: 7. The germline gives CDR1 MDHEN, CDR2 SYDVKM. The CDR3 nucleotides read TGTGCCAGCAGTTTGAGGGACAGCCTTAATGGCTACACCTTC. Protein product: CASSLRDSLNGYTF.

The V and J genes are TRBV7-2 and TRBJ1-6; D perhaps matches TRBD1 (6 bases). The V end lost 5 bases, the J end lost 9 bases, and 17 bases lay between the germline ends. This CDR3 contains 15 residues. Germline CDR1 reads SGHTA; CDR2 reads FQGNSA. CDR3 nucleotide sequence: TGTGCCAGCAGCCCTCAGGGACAAAGGACTTCACCCCTCCACTTT. Amino acid sequence: CASSPQGQRTSPLHF.

V and J are TRBV29-1 and TRBJ2-7; 7 bases are a match to TRBD2. Germline loops: CDR1 SQVTM, CDR2 ANQGSEA. The CDR3 runs to 17 residues. The V and J ends lost 8 bases and 1 base, in that order; junction bases with no gene match: 20. The CDR3 bases are TGCAGCATAGCCGGTGGGGAGGGAGGATCTAATTCCTACGAGCAGTACTTC. This codes for CSIAGGEGGSNSYEQYF.

The chain uses TRBV5-1 and TRBJ2-5; 8 bases match TRBD2. The CDR3 is made up of 15 amino acids. CDR1 and CDR2 (germline): SGHRS, YFSETQ. V trimming: 2 bases; J trimming: 4 bases; junction bases outside the gene matches: 7. The CDR3 loop reads CASSFGLAGAETQYF. The DNA of the CDR3 is TGCGCCAGCAGCTTCGGTCTAGCGGGCGCAGAGACCCAGTACTTC.

This rearrangement joins TRBV2 to TRBJ1-2; TRBD1 is a possible D gene (5 bases). CDR1 and CDR2 (germline): SNHLY, FYNNEI. There are 15 residues in the CDR3. Trimming stripped 6 bases from V and 1 base from J, with 15 bases between. Here the CDR3 DNA reads TGTGCCAGCAGACACCAAAGTCAGGGTAACTATGGCTACACCTTC. Its protein is CASRHQSQGNYGYTF. Complete variable domain (other parts from reference TRBV2 and TRBJ1-2): EPEVTQTPSHQVTQMGQEVILRCVPISNHLYFYWYRQILGQKVEFLVSFYNNEISEKSEIFDDQFSVERPDGSNFTLKIRSTKLEDSAMYFCASRHQSQGNYGYTFGSGTRLTVV.

The chain is built from TRBV9 and TRBJ1-5; tentative D call: TRBD1 (6 bases). V was cut by 3 bases and J by 7 bases, with 14 bases left in between. The germline V gene encodes CDR1 SGDLS and CDR2 YYNGEE. The CDR3 sequence is 14 residues long. The chain's CDR3 is CASSADDRYQPQHF. In nucleotides, the CDR3 is TGTGCCAGCAGCGCTGATGACAGGTACCAGCCCCAGCATTTT.

This chain links TRBV19 with TRBJ2-1, with 10 bases aligning to TRBD2. The length of the CDR3 is 17 residues. Trimming removed 5 bases from V and 7 bases from J; junction bases left unmatched: 14. CDR1 and CDR2 (germline): LNHDA, SQIVND (reference sequence). The CDR3 DNA follows: TGTGCCAGTAGTGTGACAGGGGTAGCGGGAGGACTAAATGAGCAGTTCTTC. Residues: CASSVTGVAGGLNEQFF.

The V call is TRBV25-1, the J call TRBJ1-5; 9 positions match TRBD1. Trimming took 3 bases from V and 8 from J; bases not matched to a gene: 8. CDR3 length: 15 amino acids. The germline V gene has CDR1 MGHDK and CDR2 SYGVNS. The CDR3: CASSDSRQGVKPQHF. The CDR3 DNA reads TGTGCCAGCAGTGATTCGCGACAGGGGGTTAAGCCCCAGCATTTT.

V and J are TRBV4-1 and TRBJ1-1; 7 nucleotides match TRBD1. The CDR3 is 14 amino acids. In germline, CDR1 is MGHRA, CDR2 YSYEKL. The V segment lost 0 bases and the J segment 6 bases; nucleotides outside the gene matches: 4. The CDR3 sequence is CASSQDRGWAEAFF. In DNA form, the CDR3 reads TGCGCCAGCAGCCAAGACAGGGGGTGGGCTGAAGCTTTCTTT.

The CDR3 protein is CASSVGTGKTEAFF. As DNA, the CDR3 is TGCGCCAGCAGTGTGGGGACAGGGAAGACTGAAGCTTTCTTT. V and J are TRBV10-2 and TRBJ1-1; TRBD1 matches at 9 bases. Germline-derived CDR1 and CDR2 are WSHSY and SAAADI. J lost 5 bases, V lost 4 bases, and 5 bases had no gene match. There are 14 residues in the CDR3.

The V and J genes are TRBV7-2 and TRBJ1-2; 11 nucleotides align to TRBD1. Germline CDR1 is SGHTA and CDR2 is FQGNSA. With 1 base clipped from V and 3 bases from J, the junction kept 4 bases outside the gene matches. The CDR3 consists of 16 residues. CDR3 sequence: CASSLGGTGGDYGYTF. DNA for the CDR3: TGTGCCAGCAGCTTAGGGGGGACAGGGGGAGACTATGGCTACACCTTC.

The V and J genes are TRBV7-3 and TRBJ2-3; 8 nucleotides match TRBD1. The CDR3 has 16 amino acids. J was trimmed by 2 bases and V by 5 bases; bases with no gene match: 9. The V gene's germline CDR1 is SGHTA and CDR2 FQGTGA. CDR3 nucleotides: TGTGCCAGCAGCGAGACAGGGGCCGGTGTCACAGATACGCAGTATTTT. Protein: CASSETGAGVTDTQYF.

This clone was seen only once. The chain employs TRBV7-9 and TRBJ1-6, with 8 positions matching TRBD1. The V gene's germline CDR1 is SEHNR and CDR2 FQNEAQ (reference sequence). This CDR3 is built from 17 residues. V lost 5 bases to trimming and J lost 4 bases; unmatched junction nucleotides: 10. CDR3 region: CASSRDRGRTYNSPLHF. CDR3 coding DNA: TGTGCCAGCAGCCGCGACAGGGGACGGACGTATAATTCACCCCTCCACTTT.

The J gene is TRBJ2-1, the V gene TRBV5-1; 12 nucleotides align to TRBD1. Trimming removed 4 bases from V and 8 bases from J; junction bases left unmatched: 4. CDR3 length: 14 residues. Germline CDR1 SGHRS, CDR2 YFSETQ. CDR3 nucleotide sequence: TGCGCCAGCAGCCGGGGACAGGGGGCACATGAGCAGTTCTTC. This encodes CASSRGQGAHEQFF.

This clone was observed once. The CDR3 loop reads CAINSGSFDEQYF. The CDR3 DNA reads as TGTGCCATTAATAGCGGGAGCTTCGACGAGCAGTACTTC. This chain uses TRBV10-3 with TRBJ2-7; TRBD2 agrees at 9 bases. Germline V gene sequence: CDR1 ENHRY, CDR2 SYGVKD. Germline trimming cut 9 bases from V and 5 bases from J; bases unmatched to any gene: 8. CDR3 length equals 13 residues.

This chain joins TRBV7-9 and TRBJ1-3; D is possibly TRBD1 (5 bases). From germline, CDR1 is SEHNR and CDR2 FQNEAQ (reference sequence). Trimming took 8 bases from V and 4 from J, leaving 15 bases between them. CDR3 length equals 14 residues. The CDR3 here is CASVPAGMGNTIYF. DNA for the CDR3: TGTGCCAGCGTTCCCGCAGGGATGGGAAACACCATATATTTT. The whole variable domain, filled in from reference TRBV7-9 and TRBJ1-3, reads DTGVSQNPRHKITKRGQNVTFRCDPISEHNRLYWYRQTLGQGPEFLTYFQNEAQLEKSRLLSDRFSAERPKGSFSTLEIQRTEQGDSAMYLCASVPAGMGNTIYFGEGSWLTVV.

The chain joins TRBV2 to TRBJ2-7; D not resolved. Trimming removed 4 bases from V and 2 bases from J, with 6 bases in between. Germline V gives CDR1 SNHLY, CDR2 FYNNEI. CDR3 length: 12 amino acids. In DNA, the CDR3 is TGTGCCAGCAGTGTTGAGCCCTACGAGCAGTACTTC. It codes for CASSVEPYEQYF.

The genes are TRBV19 and TRBJ2-3, with TRBD1 as a possible D gene (5 bases). This CDR3 comprises 15 residues. CDR1 and CDR2 from the germline V gene are LNHDA and SQIVND (reference sequence). The V end was cut by 3 bases, the J end by 2 bases, with 12 bases between. The CDR3: CASSITGPITDTQYF. The CDR3 DNA sequence: TGTGCCAGTAGTATTACAGGTCCCATCACAGATACGCAGTATTTT.

The chain uses TRBV27 and TRBJ1-5, with D possibly TRBD1 on 6 matching bases. Germline V lookup: CDR1 MNHEY, CDR2 SMNVEV (reference sequence). The CDR3 runs 16 residues. The ends were cut back, 7 bases at V and 0 bases at J, with 16 bases in the middle. DNA of the CDR3: TGTGCCAGCAACGGCGGGGGGCCCCATAGCAATCAGCCCCAGCATTTT. Its protein product is CASNGGGPHSNQPQHF.

This chain connects TRBV19 to TRBJ2-5; TRBD2 matches at 12 bases. Trimming took 4 bases from V and 5 from J; bases not matched to a gene: 5. The CDR3 length is 15 residues. Germline V gene lookup returns CDR1 LNHDA and CDR2 SQIVND (reference sequence). The CDR3 region has the DNA TGTGCCAGTAGTACCCTAGCGGGAGGGCATGAGACCCAGTACTTC. This translates into CASSTLAGGHETQYF.

V usage is TRBV29-1 and J usage is TRBJ2-1, with D possibly matching TRBD2 (6 bases). The CDR3 runs 15 residues. CDR1 and CDR2 (germline): SQVTM, ANQGSEA. Trimming left V 0 bases short and J 8 bases short, with 17 bases between. CDR3 nucleotides: TGCAGCGTTGAAGATCCCCGACTAGTAGGCTATGAGCAGTTCTTC. Amino acid sequence: CSVEDPRLVGYEQFF.

This sequence joins TRBV5-4 and TRBJ2-6, with D perhaps matching TRBD2 (6 bases). Germline-derived CDR1 and CDR2 are SGHNT and YYREEE (reference sequence). This CDR3 spans 18 amino acids. V lost 2 bases to trimming and J lost 4 bases, with 19 bases between them. This chain's CDR3 is CASSFGGTSATGANVLTF. CDR3 DNA sequence: TGTGCCAGCAGCTTTGGGGGGACCTCGGCGACCGGGGCCAACGTCCTGACTTTC.

The chain links TRBV2 to TRBJ1-2; 7 nucleotides line up with TRBD1. With 9 bases clipped from V and 2 bases from J, the junction kept 9 bases outside the gene matches. The CDR3 covers 14 residues. In germline, CDR1 is SNHLY, CDR2 FYNNEI. In nucleotides, the CDR3 is TGTGCCAGTCCAGGGGGTCTCGGGAACTATGGCTACACCTTC. It is translated as CASPGGLGNYGYTF.

This clone occurred a few times. This chain connects TRBV6-1 to TRBJ2-3; 8 positions agree with TRBD1. CDR1 is MNHNS, CDR2 SASEGT, per germline. CDR3 length: 15 amino acids. With V trimmed by 3 bases and J by 4 bases, 6 bases remained unmatched. CDR3 sequence (DNA): TGTGCCAGCAGTGACGGCCCAGGGGGCCCAGATACGCAGTATTTT. It yields the protein CASSDGPGGPDTQYF.